The clone carrying this T cell receptor beta chain has more than one count but fewer than ten. As yet, its antigen is unknown. The sample is drawn from a study of PD-1 blockade in classical Hodgkin lymphoma. The time point here: cycle 4 day 1 (C4D1), after 6 weeks of nivolumab. All the patients suffered relapse after autologous stem cell transplantation, and brentuximab vedotin exposure differed. Out of thawed PBMCs, magnetic negative selection purified CD4+ T cells. Best response was recorded as complete response, partial response or progressive disease. The study's findings and limits: Individuals initiating nivolumab under 1 year after ASCT were excluded. There was a significant rise in CD4+ TCR diversity by C4D1, with no such rise for CD8+. Prior to therapy, complete responders displayed diversity much like that of newly diagnosed patients.

The ends were cut back, 5 bases at V and 10 bases at J, with 11 bases in the middle. CDR1 SGHTA and CDR2 FQGNSA come from the germline V gene. CDR3 length equals 12 residues. Generated by immunoSEQ multiplex PCR, the TCRdb table keeps only in-frame clones and is missing some. The sample carries about 30,000 clones, about 85% recorded once. This chain connects TRBV7-2 to TRBJ1-4; no definite D call. This sample comprised CD4+ T cells from blood, obtained before the fourth cycle of nivolumab. This sequence was found in a human donor with classical Hodgkin lymphoma. The CDR3 DNA reads TGTGCCAGCAGCCCGGCGGGAGGAAAACTGTTTTTT. Its protein product is CASSPAGGKLFF.